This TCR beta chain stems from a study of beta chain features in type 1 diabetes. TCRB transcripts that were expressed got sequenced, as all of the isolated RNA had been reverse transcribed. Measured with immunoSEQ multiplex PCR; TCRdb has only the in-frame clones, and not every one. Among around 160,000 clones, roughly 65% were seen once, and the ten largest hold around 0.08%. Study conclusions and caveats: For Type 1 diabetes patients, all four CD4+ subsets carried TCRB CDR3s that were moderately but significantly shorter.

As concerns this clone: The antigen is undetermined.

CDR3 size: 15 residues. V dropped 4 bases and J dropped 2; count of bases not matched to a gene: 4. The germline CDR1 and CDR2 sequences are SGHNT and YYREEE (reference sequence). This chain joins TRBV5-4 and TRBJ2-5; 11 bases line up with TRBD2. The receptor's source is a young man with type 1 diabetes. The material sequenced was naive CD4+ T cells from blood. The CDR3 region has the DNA TGTGCCAGCAGCGCTAGACTAGCGGGGCAAGAGACCCAGTACTTC. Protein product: CASSARLAGQETQYF.